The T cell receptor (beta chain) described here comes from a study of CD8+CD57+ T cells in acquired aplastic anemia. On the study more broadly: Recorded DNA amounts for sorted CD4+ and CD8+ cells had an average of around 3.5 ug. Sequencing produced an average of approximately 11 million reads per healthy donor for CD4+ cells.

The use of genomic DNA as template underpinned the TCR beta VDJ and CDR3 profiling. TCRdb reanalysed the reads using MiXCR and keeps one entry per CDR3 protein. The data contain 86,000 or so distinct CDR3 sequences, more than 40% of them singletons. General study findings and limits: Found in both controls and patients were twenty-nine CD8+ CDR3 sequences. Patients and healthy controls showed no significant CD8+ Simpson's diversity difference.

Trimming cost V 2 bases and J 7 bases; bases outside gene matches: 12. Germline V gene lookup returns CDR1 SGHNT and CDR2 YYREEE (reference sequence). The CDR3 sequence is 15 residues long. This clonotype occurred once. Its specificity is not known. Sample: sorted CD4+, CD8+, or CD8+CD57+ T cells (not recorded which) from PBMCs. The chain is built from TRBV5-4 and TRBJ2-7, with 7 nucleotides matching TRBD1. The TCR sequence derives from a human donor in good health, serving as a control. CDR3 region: CASSFIRDSTHEQYF. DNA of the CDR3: TGTGCCAGCAGCTTCATCCGGGACAGCACCCATGAGCAGTACTTC.